A selection of T cell receptor beta chains follows, all from one sample in a study of blood T cell repertoires in COVID-19. Using immunoSEQ multiplex PCR, the repertoire was profiled, and TCRdb retains in-frame clones only, with some absent. Found here are about 190,000 clones, roughly 90% of them singletons; the top ten hold about 7%. Sequencing input: peripheral blood. These receptors originate from a man aged 35-49 years with acute or convalescent COVID-19. Both conserved end residues are part of each CDR3. Fields, in order: J gene, V gene, clone size, D gene, CDR3 protein, CDR3 DNA. The D gene is left open where the match is weak. Clone sizes are given selectively: once, few, many, or a class where the clone is expanded.

TRBJ1-3 TRBV5-1 - - CASSPKGAGNTIYF TGCGCCAGCAGCCCGAAGGGGGCTGGAAACACCATATATTTT
TRBJ2-1 TRBV5-1 - TRBD2 CASTLAGAFNEQFF TGCGCCAGCACTCTAGCGGGGGCCTTCAATGAGCAGTTCTTC
TRBJ1-2 TRBV5-4 - TRBD1 CASSLRGQGNLNYGYTF TGTGCCAGCAGCTTGCGAGGACAGGGGAATCTTAACTATGGCTACACCTTC
TRBJ2-5 TRBV6-5 - - CASNPEGDLETQYF TGTGCCAGCAACCCCGAAGGGGATCTGGAGACCCAGTACTTC
TRBJ2-5 TRBV3-1/TRBV3-2 - - CASSQGQSGTQYF TGTGCCAGCAGCCAAGGACAGTCGGGGACCCAGTACTTC
TRBJ2-7 TRBV5-4 - - CASSLDRISPEQYF TGTGCCAGCAGCCTCGACAGAATCTCCCCCGAGCAGTACTTC
TRBJ1-5 TRBV30 - TRBD1 CAWSTVDRGNQPQHF TGTGCCTGGAGTACGGTGGACAGGGGGAATCAGCCCCAGCATTTT
TRBJ1-5 TRBV27 - TRBD1 CASSLDRGGQPQHF TGTGCCAGCAGTCTGGACAGGGGTGGTCAGCCCCAGCATTTT
TRBJ1-1 TRBV7-9 once - CASSFRNTEAFF TGTGCCAGCAGCTTTCGGAACACTGAAGCTTTCTTT
TRBJ1-1 TRBV5-1 - - CASSLDRGKGTEAFF TGCGCCAGCAGCTTGGACCGGGGGAAAGGTACTGAAGCTTTCTTT
TRBJ1-4 TRBV7-9 - - CASSLVLSANEKLFF TGTGCCAGCAGCTTAGTGTTGTCCGCTAATGAAAAACTGTTTTTT
TRBJ1-1 TRBV5-5 - - CASSSTGLLNLNTEAFF TGTGCCAGCAGCTCTACAGGCCTCCTGAACTTGAACACTGAAGCTTTCTTT
TRBJ2-7 TRBV3-1/TRBV3-2 - - CASSPLSEGGDEQYF TGTGCCAGCAGCCCCCTCAGTGAGGGTGGCGACGAGCAGTACTTC
TRBJ1-2 TRBV18 - - CASSPRGVSGDYGYTF TGTGCCAGCTCACCACGCGGTGTATCAGGGGACTATGGCTACACCTTC
TRBJ1-5 TRBV5-5 - - CASSPIPNQPQHF TGTGCCAGCAGCCCAATTCCCAATCAGCCCCAGCATTTT
TRBJ2-1 TRBV6-5 - TRBD2 CASFSGGPLNEQFF TGTGCCAGCTTTAGCGGGGGGCCCTTGAATGAGCAGTTCTTC
TRBJ2-4 TRBV20-1 - - CSASDGGKNIQYF TGCAGTGCTAGTGACGGAGGCAAAAACATTCAGTACTTC
TRBJ2-2 TRBV16 - TRBD1 CASSQLIPGTANTGELFF TGTGCCAGCAGCCAATTAATCCCCGGGACAGCGAACACCGGGGAGCTGTTTTTT
TRBJ2-5 TRBV4-2 - - CASSQAMGQRETQYF TGTGCCAGCAGCCAAGCCATGGGCCAACGGGAGACCCAGTACTTC
TRBJ2-7 TRBV7-8 - - CASSSGGGVSSYEQYF TGTGCCAGCAGCTCCGGCGGGGGCGTTAGCTCCTACGAGCAGTACTTC
TRBJ2-3 TRBV6-1 - - CASSDLGGPSTDTQYF TGTGCCAGCAGTGATTTGGGCGGGCCAAGCACAGATACGCAGTATTTT
TRBJ2-2 TRBV5-1 - TRBD2 CASRESGVPGELFF TGCGCCAGCAGAGAAAGCGGGGTTCCCGGGGAGCTGTTTTTT
TRBJ1-2 TRBV7-9 - TRBD1 CASSSLGQGVIYGYTF TGTGCCAGCAGCTCACTAGGACAGGGTGTAATCTATGGCTACACCTTC
TRBJ1-5 TRBV5-5 once - CASSSWGRMGNQPQHF TGTGCCAGCAGCTCCTGGGGGCGTATGGGGAATCAGCCCCAGCATTTT